This TCR beta chain was sequenced in a study of blood T cell repertoires in COVID-19. Study context: PBMCs, B-cell-depleted T cells, or T cells provided the cDNA or gDNA that made up the material.

The germline V gene has CDR1 MNHEY and CDR2 SVGAGI. The trim removed 6 bases at V and 1 base at J, leaving 8 bases unmatched. This CDR3 is built from 15 residues. In the study's own analysis: Amplifying reference gene primers gave estimates of nucleated cell counts. Repertoires were generated with immunoSEQ multiplex PCR, while TCRdb's copy carries only in-frame clones and drops some. V and J calls and clone size come straight from that table; D and trimming were deduced from the DNA. The sample has about 200,000 clones, 80% seen once. Living in 24 US areas, the participants were between about 18 and 100 years of age. Self-reported history from a screening survey and questionnaire set each donor's cohort.

The material sequenced was PBMCs or T cells enriched from blood (not recorded which). This sequence was found in a woman aged 40 to 50 with acute COVID-19. V and J are TRBV6-5 and TRBJ1-1; TRBD1 agrees at 7 bases. CDR3 region: CASSLFRTGNTEAFF. In nucleotides, the CDR3 is TGTGCCAGCAGCCTCTTTCGGACAGGGAACACTGAAGCTTTCTTT.